These 27 T cell receptor beta chains were sequenced from one sample in a study of T-cell memory formation after mild COVID-19. TCRdb processed the 5' RACE reads anew with MiXCR; each CDR3 protein has one entry. This sample has about 400,000 distinct CDR3 sequences, with 24% found just once. Specimen: PBMCs or a T cell subset sorted from them (not recorded which). The receptors here all came from an adult woman who had mild COVID-19 (a few samples of this study predate the infection). Cell type and time point are not known.

V and J are TRBV5-1 and TRBJ2-2, with 8 positions matching TRBD1. CDR3 length: 14 amino acids. Germline trimming cut 7 bases from V and 1 base from J; bases unmatched to any gene: 3. The V gene's germline CDR1 is SGHRS and CDR2 YFSETQ. CDR3 amino acids: CASQGQGNTGELFF. The CDR3 nucleotides are TGCGCCAGCCAAGGACAGGGGAACACCGGGGAGCTGTTTTTT.

This clonotype was detected only a few times. J is TRBJ1-1 and V is TRBV27; D is uncertain. Germline lookup yields CDR1 MNHEY and CDR2 SMNVEV (reference sequence). This CDR3 region has 15 residues. Deletions cut 1 base from V and 1 base from J, with 10 bases between. CDR3 nucleotides: TGTGCCAGCAGTTTATATAGGAATAAGAACACTGAAGCTTTCTTT. Its protein product is CASSLYRNKNTEAFF.

The chain combines TRBV24-1 with TRBJ2-7, with 9 positions matching TRBD1. The germline V gene has CDR1 KGHDR and CDR2 SFDVKD. CDR3 size: 16 residues. After removal of 6 bases from V and 4 bases from J, the junction contained 12 bases not matched to a gene. The CDR3 region is CATSHPPGTGKYEQYF. Written as DNA, the CDR3 is TGTGCCACCAGTCACCCACCCGGGACAGGGAAATACGAGCAGTACTTC.

This chain uses TRBV6-2 or TRBV6-3 with TRBJ2-7; perhaps TRBD2 as D (6 bases). Germline CDR1 MNHEY, CDR2 SVGEGT. There are 13 residues in the CDR3. The V end was cut by 8 bases, the J end by 3 bases, with 14 bases between. This CDR3 reads CASLKAGFYEQYF. For the CDR3, the DNA is TGTGCCAGCCTTAAGGCGGGGTTCTACGAGCAGTACTTC.

In DNA, the CDR3 is TGTGCCAGCAGCCCGTCACCGACTCGTGAAAAACTGTTTTTT. Protein: CASSPSPTREKLFF. The chain carries TRBV7-9 and TRBJ1-4; D call uncertain. V lost 5 bases, J lost 7 bases, and 14 bases lay in between. CDR1 SEHNR and CDR2 FQNEAQ come from the germline V gene (reference sequence). The CDR3 runs 14 residues.

The V and J genes are TRBV29-1 and TRBJ1-1; the D is unclear. From germline, CDR1 is SQVTM and CDR2 ANQGSEA. The CDR3 is 12 amino acids. The V end was cut by 4 bases, the J end by 6 bases, with 12 bases between. The DNA of the CDR3 is TGCAGCGTTGTTACCTTAGGTGCTGAAGCTTTCTTT. Translating gives CSVVTLGAEAFF.

The chain recombines TRBV12-5 with TRBJ1-2; D ambiguous. This CDR3 has 12 residues. Per germline, CDR1 LGHNT and CDR2 FRNRAP. V lost 3 bases to trimming and J lost 8 bases, with 10 bases between them. This CDR3 reads CASGFPPEGYTF. CDR3 nucleotide sequence: TGTGCTAGTGGTTTCCCGCCCGAAGGCTACACCTTC.

J is TRBJ2-7 and V is TRBV7-2, with D hard to call. Per the germline V gene, CDR1 is SGHTA and CDR2 is FQGNSA. The CDR3 totals 14 residues. The V gene lost 5 bases and the J gene lost 1 base, with 12 bases spanning the gap. For the CDR3, the DNA is TGTGCCAGCAGCAGCAACCGGGTTTCCTACGAGCAGTACTTC. Encoded protein: CASSSNRVSYEQYF.

J is TRBJ2-1 and V is TRBV6-6; 7 bases map to TRBD2. CDR1 is MNHNY, CDR2 SVGAGI, per germline (reference sequence). The ends lost 0 bases at V and 10 bases at J; junction bases unmatched: 0. The CDR3 consists of 12 residues. Here the CDR3 DNA reads TGTGCCAGCAGTTACTCCGGGGGGGAGCAGTTCTTC. Its translation is CASSYSGGEQFF.

Notes on this clonotype: Compared with germline, one end of the junction differs, possibly owing to a read error. The CDR3: CASSLSVGEGPDTQYF. Here the CDR3 DNA reads TGTGCTAGCAGCTTATCGGTTGGAGAGGGCCCAGATACGCAGTATTTT. The V call is TRBV7-7, the J call TRBJ2-3, with D possibly being TRBD2 (5 bases). The CDR3 is made up of 16 amino acids. Germline lookup yields CDR1 SSHAT and CDR2 FNYEAQ (reference sequence).

This clonotype was detected once. V gene TRBV7-9 combines with J gene TRBJ1-1, with TRBD1 matching 7 bases. Trimming cost V 4 bases and J 6 bases; bases outside gene matches: 14. The length of the CDR3 is 16 residues. CDR1 is SEHNR and CDR2 is FQNEAQ in the germline V gene (reference sequence). The CDR3 DNA reads TGTGCCAGCAGCTCGATGACAGGGAGGAAGGACGCTGAAGCTTTCTTT. Encoded protein: CASSSMTGRKDAEAFF. Complete variable domain (other parts from reference TRBV7-9 and TRBJ1-1): DTGVSQNPRHKITKRGQNVTFRCDPISEHNRLYWYRQTLGQGPEFLTYFQNEAQLEKSRLLSDRFSAERPKGSFSTLEIQRTEQGDSAMYLCASSSMTGRKDAEAFFGQGTRLTVV.

The CDR3: CASSPWDANEQFF. CDR3 bases: TGTGCCAGCAGTCCTTGGGACGCCAATGAGCAGTTCTTC. This chain uses TRBV12-3 or TRBV12-4 with TRBJ2-1, with D perhaps assigned TRBD1 or TRBD2 (5 bases each). CDR3 length: 13 amino acids. Trimming removed 5 bases from V and 6 bases from J, with 11 bases in between.

The chain links TRBV12-3 or TRBV12-4 to TRBJ1-1; tentatively, D is TRBD1 (5 bases). V gave up 6 bases and J gave up 0 bases, with 14 bases separating them. The CDR3 length is 15 residues. This CDR3 reads CASSRYDSMNTEAFF. DNA of the CDR3: TGTGCCAGCAGCCGATATGACAGCATGAACACTGAAGCTTTCTTT.

The J gene is TRBJ1-4, the V gene TRBV19; 7 bases fit TRBD1. Looked up from germline, CDR1 is LNHDA and CDR2 is SQIVND (reference sequence). The CDR3 is made up of 13 amino acids. Germline trimming cut 8 bases from V and 3 bases from J; bases unmatched to any gene: 3. CDR3 nucleotide sequence: TGTGCCAGTGGGCAGGGGGCTAATGAAAAACTGTTTTTT. Amino acid sequence: CASGQGANEKLFF.

The chain joins TRBV19 to TRBJ1-1; 7 bases fit TRBD1. V gave up 4 bases and J gave up 0 bases; unmatched junction bases: 8. The germline V gene has CDR1 LNHDA and CDR2 SQIVND (reference sequence). The CDR3 loop spans 16 amino acids. The CDR3 DNA is TGTGCCAGTAGTAGTACCGACAGGGTCATGAACACTGAAGCTTTCTTT. Residues: CASSSTDRVMNTEAFF.

This clonotype was seen a handful of times. The V gene is TRBV19, the J gene TRBJ2-7, with a tentative D call TRBD1 (6 bases). The V gene's germline CDR1 is LNHDA and CDR2 SQIVND (reference sequence). V was pared by 1 base and J by 6 bases, with 13 bases between. The CDR3 is 14 amino acids. CDR3 loop: CASSIAGELAEQYF. The CDR3 DNA sequence: TGTGCCAGTAGTATAGCAGGGGAGCTCGCCGAGCAGTACTTC.

The chain employs TRBV5-4 and TRBJ1-2; no firm D call. This CDR3 region has 13 residues. CDR1 and CDR2 (germline): SGHNT, YYREEE (reference sequence). V was clipped by 3 bases and J by 2 bases, with 8 bases between them. The CDR3 is CASSSEANYGYTF. In nucleotides, the CDR3 is TGTGCCAGCAGCTCCGAGGCCAACTATGGCTACACCTTC.

The CDR3 coding sequence is TGTGCCAGCAGGCGACAGGGGACGAACACTGAAGCTTTCTTT. Protein: CASRRQGTNTEAFF. J is TRBJ1-1 and V is TRBV2, with 8 bases matching TRBD1. Germline CDR1 and CDR2: SNHLY and FYNNEI. The ends lost 6 bases at V and 1 base at J; junction bases unmatched: 4. The CDR3 has 14 amino acids.

This clonotype has just a few counts. V and J are TRBV5-4 and TRBJ2-3; 7 bases match TRBD2. Germline CDR1 and CDR2: SGHNT and YYREEE (reference sequence). The CDR3 is 15 amino acids. The ends lost 5 bases at V and 2 bases at J; junction bases unmatched: 8. The CDR3 coding sequence is TGTGCCAGCAGATCGGGGACTATAGTCACAGATACGCAGTATTTT. Its translation: CASRSGTIVTDTQYF.

This clonotype was detected many times. The chain uses TRBV7-2 and TRBJ2-5; D remains unclear. Germline V CDR1 and CDR2: SGHTA, FQGNSA. CDR3 length: 12 amino acids. Between the trimmed V and J ends, which lost 5 bases and 9 bases, there was a span of 13 bases. In nucleotides, the CDR3 is TGTGCCAGCAGCCCGGGCTTTAAGGCCCAGTACTTC. Its translation: CASSPGFKAQYF. Drawing the rest from reference TRBV7-2 and TRBJ2-5, the complete variable domain is GAGVSQSPSNKVTEKGKDVELRCDPISGHTALYWYRQSLGQGLEFLIYFQGNSAPDKSGLPSDRFSAERTGGSVSTLTIQRTQQEDSAVYLCASSPGFKAQYFGPGTRLLVL.

This clonotype has more than one count but fewer than ten. The chain carries TRBV7-2 and TRBJ1-6; D possibly corresponds to TRBD1 (5 bases). V dropped 3 bases and J dropped 9 bases, with 12 bases sitting between them. CDR1 is SGHTA and CDR2 is FQGNSA in the germline V gene. This CDR3 is built from 14 residues. As DNA, the CDR3 is TGTGCCAGCAGCTTTGCAGGGTTGGGTTCACCCCTCCACTTT. As protein: CASSFAGLGSPLHF.

This clonotype occurred a few times. This chain links TRBV11-2 with TRBJ2-1; D perhaps matches TRBD1 (5 bases). The CDR3 runs 16 residues. Germline V gives CDR1 SGHAT, CDR2 FQNNGV. Trimming left V 1 base short and J 2 bases short, with 12 bases between. The CDR3 sequence: CASSLAQGLAYNEQFF. The DNA of the CDR3 is TGTGCCAGCAGCTTAGCTCAGGGTTTGGCCTACAATGAGCAGTTCTTC.

This clonotype was counted ten times or more. The chain employs TRBV11-2 and TRBJ2-5, with D tentatively TRBD2 (5 bases). The CDR3 covers 12 residues. Trimming left V 3 bases short and J 5 bases short, with 7 bases between. The V gene's germline CDR1 is SGHAT and CDR2 FQNNGV. The CDR3 sequence is CASSFGSETQYF. The CDR3 nucleotides are TGTGCCAGCAGCTTTGGGAGCGAGACCCAGTACTTC.

This clonotype appeared many times. The chain employs TRBV5-1 and TRBJ1-1, with 7 nucleotides matching TRBD1. CDR1 SGHRS and CDR2 YFSETQ come from the germline V gene. V shed 0 bases, J shed 4 bases, and the junction held 6 bases outside the gene matches. CDR3 size: 15 residues. CDR3 residues: CASSLDGAGGTEAFF. Here the CDR3 DNA reads TGCGCCAGCAGCTTGGATGGGGCAGGGGGCACTGAAGCTTTCTTT.

V is TRBV5-1 and J is TRBJ2-2, with 7 bases matching TRBD1. V lost 4 bases and J lost 4; bases outside the gene matches: 10. The CDR3 is made up of 16 amino acids. CDR1 and CDR2 (germline): SGHRS, YFSETQ. The CDR3, as DNA: TGCGCCAGCAGCGCAGGACAGGTTGTCCTCACCGGGGAGCTGTTTTTT. The encoded protein is CASSAGQVVLTGELFF.

The V and J genes are TRBV5-1 and TRBJ1-6; 7 bases agree with TRBD1. The CDR3 totals 13 residues. The J segment lost 8 bases and the V segment lost 7 bases, leaving 6 bases of the junction unmatched. Per the germline V gene, CDR1 is SGHRS and CDR2 is YFSETQ. The CDR3, as DNA: TGCGCCAGCCAAGGGCAGGGGGATTCACCCCTCCACTTT. It specifies CASQGQGDSPLHF.

The chain employs TRBV5-1 and TRBJ2-3; D may be TRBD2 (6 bases). The ends were cut back, 0 bases at V and 3 bases at J, with 17 bases in the middle. This CDR3 is built from 17 residues. From germline, CDR1 is SGHRS and CDR2 YFSETQ. The CDR3 is CASSLGGGRENTDTQYF. CDR3 nucleotide sequence: TGCGCCAGCAGCTTGGGAGGAGGTCGGGAGAATACAGATACGCAGTATTTT.